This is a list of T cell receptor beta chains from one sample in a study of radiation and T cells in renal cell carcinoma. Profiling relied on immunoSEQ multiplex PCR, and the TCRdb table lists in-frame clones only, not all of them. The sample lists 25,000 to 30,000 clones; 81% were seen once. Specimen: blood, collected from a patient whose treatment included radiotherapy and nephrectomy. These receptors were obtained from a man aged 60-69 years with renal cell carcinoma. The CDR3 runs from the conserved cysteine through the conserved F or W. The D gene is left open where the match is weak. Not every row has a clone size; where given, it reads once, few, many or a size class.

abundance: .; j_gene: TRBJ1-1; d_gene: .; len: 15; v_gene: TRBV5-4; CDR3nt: TGTGCCAGCAGCTTAAACCCTGGAGGGCCCACTGAAGCTTTCTTT; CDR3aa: CASSLNPGGPTEAFF
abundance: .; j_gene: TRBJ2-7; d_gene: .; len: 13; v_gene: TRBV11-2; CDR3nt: TGTGCCAGCAGCTTAGCCAACCTTGCAGAGCAGTACTTC; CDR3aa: CASSLANLAEQYF
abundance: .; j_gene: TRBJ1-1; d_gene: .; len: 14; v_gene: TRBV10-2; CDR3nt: TGCGCCAGCAGTCAAGGTGTTTCAGGCACTGAAGCTTTCTTT; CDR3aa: CASSQGVSGTEAFF
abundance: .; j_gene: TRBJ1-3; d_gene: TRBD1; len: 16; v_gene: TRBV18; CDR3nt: TGTGCCAGCTCAGAATGGGACAGCAATTCTGGAAACACCATATATTTT; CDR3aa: CASSEWDSNSGNTIYF
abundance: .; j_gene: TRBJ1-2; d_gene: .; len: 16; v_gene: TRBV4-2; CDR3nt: TGTGCCAGCAGCCAAGGGAGTGGGGGGGCTAACTATGGCTACACCTTC; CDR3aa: CASSQGSGGANYGYTF
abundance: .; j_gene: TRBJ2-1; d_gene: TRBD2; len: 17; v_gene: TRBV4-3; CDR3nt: TGCGCCAGCAGCATCACTAGCGCTCAGAGCTCCTACAATGAGCAGTTCTTC; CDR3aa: CASSITSAQSSYNEQFF
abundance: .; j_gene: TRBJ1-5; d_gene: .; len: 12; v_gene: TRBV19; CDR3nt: TGTGCCAGTAGAGGGCAGGGACAGCCCCAGCATTTT; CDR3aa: CASRGQGQPQHF
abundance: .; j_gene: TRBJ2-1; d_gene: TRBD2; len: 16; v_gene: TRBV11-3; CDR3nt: TGTGCCAGCAGCTTAGGGATCGCGGGAGGGCCGGGGGAGCAGTTCTTC; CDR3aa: CASSLGIAGGPGEQFF
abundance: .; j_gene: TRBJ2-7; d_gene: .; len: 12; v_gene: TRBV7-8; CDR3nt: TGTGCCAGCAGCTCAGTTCTGTCCGAGCAGTACTTC; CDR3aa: CASSSVLSEQYF
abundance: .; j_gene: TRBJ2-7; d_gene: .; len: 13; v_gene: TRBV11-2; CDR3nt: TGTGCCAGCAGCTCCCCGGTTCGCTACGAGCAGTACTTC; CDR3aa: CASSSPVRYEQYF
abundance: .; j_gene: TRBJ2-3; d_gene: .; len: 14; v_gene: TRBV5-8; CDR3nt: TGTGCCAGCAGCGGGGACGGGAGCACAGATACGCAGTATTTT; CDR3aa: CASSGDGSTDTQYF
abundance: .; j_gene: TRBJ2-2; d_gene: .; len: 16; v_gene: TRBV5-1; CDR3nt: TGCGCCAGCAGCTTGAATGTGGGAGACAACACCGGGGAGCTGTTTTTT; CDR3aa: CASSLNVGDNTGELFF
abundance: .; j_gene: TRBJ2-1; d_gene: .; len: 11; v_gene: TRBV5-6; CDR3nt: TGTGCCAGCAGCTTTTATGGTGAGCAGTTCTTC; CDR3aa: CASSFYGEQFF
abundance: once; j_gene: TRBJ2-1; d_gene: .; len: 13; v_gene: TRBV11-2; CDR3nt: TGTGCCAGCAGCTTAGATCAGACAGTTGAGCAGTTCTTC; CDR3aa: CASSLDQTVEQFF
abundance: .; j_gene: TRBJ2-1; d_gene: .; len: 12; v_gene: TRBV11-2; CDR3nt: TGTGCCAGCAGGTCATGGGAGTATGAGCAGTTCTTC; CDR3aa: CASRSWEYEQFF
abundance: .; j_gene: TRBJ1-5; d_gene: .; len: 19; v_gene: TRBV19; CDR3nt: TGTGCCAGTAGTATAGAGGGGCCGGCTACGAGCGATAGCAATCAGCCCCAGCATTTT; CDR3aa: CASSIEGPATSDSNQPQHF
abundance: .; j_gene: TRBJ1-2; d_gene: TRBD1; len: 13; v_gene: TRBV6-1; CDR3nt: TGTGCCAGCTGTTTGGGACAGTCCTATGGCTACACCTTC; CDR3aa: CASCLGQSYGYTF
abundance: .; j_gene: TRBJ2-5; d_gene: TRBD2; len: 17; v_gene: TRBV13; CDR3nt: TGTGCCAGCAGCTTATGGCTAGCGGAAGTTGATAAAGAGACCCAGTACTTC; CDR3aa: CASSLWLAEVDKETQYF
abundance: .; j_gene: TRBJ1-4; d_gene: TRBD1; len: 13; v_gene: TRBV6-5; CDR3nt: TGTGCCAGCATGTGGACAGGGAGTGAAAAACTGTTTTTT; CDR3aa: CASMWTGSEKLFF
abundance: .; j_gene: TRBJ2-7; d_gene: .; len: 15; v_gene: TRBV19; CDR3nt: TGTGCCAGTAGTATCGCGGACGGTAGCTCCTACGAGCAGTACTTC; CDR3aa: CASSIADGSSYEQYF
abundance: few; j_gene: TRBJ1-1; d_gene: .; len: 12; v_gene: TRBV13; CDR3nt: TGTGCCAGCAGCTTTCAGGGGACTGAAGCTTTCTTT; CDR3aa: CASSFQGTEAFF
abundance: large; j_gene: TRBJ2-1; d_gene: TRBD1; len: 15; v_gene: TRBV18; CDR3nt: TGTGCCAGCTCACCGACAGGGTACTCCTACAATGAGCAGTTCTTC; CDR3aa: CASSPTGYSYNEQFF
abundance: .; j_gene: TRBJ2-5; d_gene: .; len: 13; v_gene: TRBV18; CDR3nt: TGTGCCAGCTCACCAGGGACCAAAGAGACCCAGTACTTC; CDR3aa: CASSPGTKETQYF
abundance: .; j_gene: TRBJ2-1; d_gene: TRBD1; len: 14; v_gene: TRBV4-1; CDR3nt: TGCGCCAGCAGCCATGACAGGGGGCCTAATGAGCAGTTCTTC; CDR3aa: CASSHDRGPNEQFF
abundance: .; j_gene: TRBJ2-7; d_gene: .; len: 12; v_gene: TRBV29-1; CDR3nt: TGCAGCGTCCTGACAGCCTACTACGAGCAGTACTTC; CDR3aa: CSVLTAYYEQYF
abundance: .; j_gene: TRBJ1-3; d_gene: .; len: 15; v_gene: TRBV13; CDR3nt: TGTGCCAGCAGCTTACTAGCCTCAGTGGGAAACACCATATATTTT; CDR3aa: CASSLLASVGNTIYF
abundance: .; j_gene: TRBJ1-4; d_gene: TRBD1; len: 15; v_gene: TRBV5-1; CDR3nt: TGCGCCAGCAGCAACTCCGGGACAGAAAATGAAAAACTGTTTTTT; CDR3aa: CASSNSGTENEKLFF
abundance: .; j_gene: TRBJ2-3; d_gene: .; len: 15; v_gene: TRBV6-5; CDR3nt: TGTGCCAGCAGTTACTCGTTGGGGGAGGCAGATACGCAGTATTTT; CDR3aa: CASSYSLGEADTQYF
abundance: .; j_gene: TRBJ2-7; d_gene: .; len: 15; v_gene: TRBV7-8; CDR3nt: TGTGCCAGCAGCTTAGCGGGTAGCAGAGGGGGCGAGCAGTACTTC; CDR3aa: CASSLAGSRGGEQYF
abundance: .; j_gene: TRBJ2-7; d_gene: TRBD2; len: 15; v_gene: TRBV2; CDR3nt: TGTGCCAGCAGCTCAACAGCGGGAGGGCTAAACGAGCAGTACTTC; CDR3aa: CASSSTAGGLNEQYF
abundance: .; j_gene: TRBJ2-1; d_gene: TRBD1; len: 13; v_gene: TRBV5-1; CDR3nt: TGCGCCAGCAGCTTAAACCAGGGGGCTGGGCAGTTCTTC; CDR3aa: CASSLNQGAGQFF
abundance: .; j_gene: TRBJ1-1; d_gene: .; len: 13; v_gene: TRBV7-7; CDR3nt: TGTGCCAGCAGCTTAGGCAGGAACACTGAAGCTTTCTTT; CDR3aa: CASSLGRNTEAFF
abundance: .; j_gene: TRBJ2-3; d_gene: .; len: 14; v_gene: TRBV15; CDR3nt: TGTGCCACCAGCAGAGGACTCTACACAGATACGCAGTATTTT; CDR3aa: CATSRGLYTDTQYF